This TCR beta chain was identified during a study of CD8 T cells in Susac syndrome. The germline V and J ends were trimmed by 6 bases and 1 base, with 7 bases remaining between them. Germline V CDR1 and CDR2: MNHEY, SVGAGI. This CDR3 comprises 13 residues. Reverse transcription of about 0.5 to 1 ug RNA used random hexamers. Each CDR3 protein gets one entry after TCRdb re-called the immunoSEQ multiplex PCR reads with MiXCR. Of roughly 220,000 distinct CDR3 sequences listed, about 94% are singletons. Sequenced: CD4+ T cells from PBMCs. The rearrangement links TRBV6-5 to TRBJ1-3; D ambiguous. The clonotype was recovered from a human donor with Susac syndrome. The CDR3 DNA reads TGTGCCAGCAGCTTAGAGTCTGGAAACACCATATATTTT. Translating gives CASSLESGNTIYF.